The 19 T cell receptor beta chains reported below all come from one sample, sequenced in a study of shared clonotypes between healthy human individuals. The protocol was immunoSEQ multiplex PCR, while the TCRdb copy is restricted to in-frame clones and leaves out a portion. The repertoire holds about 2,500,000 clones, with about 92% as singletons. Sequences were obtained from naive CD4+ T cells sorted from blood. Described subset: CD45RA+ positively selected. The receptors come from a man between 18 and 35 years old in good health.

The chain is built from TRBV4-3 and TRBJ2-5; the D is unclear. This CDR3 region has 13 residues. CDR1 is LGHNA, CDR2 YSLEER, per germline. V lost 0 bases and J 2 bases, leaving 4 bases between the germline ends. This CDR3 is CASSQEQQETQYF. The DNA of the CDR3 is TGCGCCAGCAGCCAAGAACAGCAAGAGACCCAGTACTTC.

The chain joins TRBV6-5 to TRBJ2-4, with D possibly being TRBD1 (6 bases). The CDR3 is 15 residues long. Per the germline V gene, CDR1 is MNHEY and CDR2 is SVGAGI. V was shortened by 5 bases and J by 4 bases, with 15 bases between the two germline ends. This CDR3 is CASSPPGRGKNIQYF. CDR3 nucleotides: TGTGCCAGCAGTCCCCCCGGCAGGGGTAAAAACATTCAGTACTTC.

The V and J genes are TRBV4-1 and TRBJ1-1, with D possibly matching TRBD1 (6 bases). V dropped 2 bases and J dropped 3 bases, with 13 bases sitting between them. The CDR3 covers 15 residues. Looked up from germline, CDR1 is MGHRA and CDR2 is YSYEKL. The CDR3 here is CASSQTEQGDTEAFF. In DNA form, the CDR3 reads TGCGCCAGCAGCCAAACTGAACAGGGTGACACTGAAGCTTTCTTT.

The V and J genes are TRBV7-8 and TRBJ2-1; 10 bases map to TRBD2. The germline V gene has CDR1 SGHVS and CDR2 FQNEAQ. The CDR3 is 21 residues long. The ends lost 1 base at V and 3 bases at J; junction bases unmatched: 18. The CDR3, as DNA: TGTGCCAGCAGCTTAGTACCCACCGCCGGGGAACTAGCGGGACGCTACAATGAGCAGTTCTTC. Protein product: CASSLVPTAGELAGRYNEQFF.

This chain links TRBV19 with TRBJ1-1; D remains ambiguous. This CDR3 region has 15 residues. V dropped 2 bases and J dropped 1 base, with 11 bases sitting between them. The germline gives CDR1 LNHDA, CDR2 SQIVND (reference sequence). Written as DNA, the CDR3 is TGTGCCAGTAGTATAAAAAGGAGTGGGAACACTGAAGCTTTCTTT. Translation gives CASSIKRSGNTEAFF.

This chain links TRBV11-2 with TRBJ2-5; TRBD1 is a possible D gene (5 bases). Trimming stripped 0 bases from V and 11 bases from J, with 13 bases between. From germline, CDR1 is SGHAT and CDR2 FQNNGV. The CDR3 loop spans 13 amino acids. CDR3 nucleotides: TGTGCCAGCAGCTTAGAGACAGCCCTCCAGCAGTACTTC. Amino acids: CASSLETALQQYF.

For this clone: The sample has other DNA sequences that encode this CDR3 too. V gene TRBV7-9 combines with J gene TRBJ1-5; TRBD1 matches 9 bases. CDR1 is SEHNR, CDR2 FQNEAQ, per germline (reference sequence). Trimming removed 5 bases from V and 4 bases from J; junction bases left unmatched: 3. The CDR3 extends over 14 amino acids. CDR3 nucleotides: TGTGCCAGCAGCCTCGGACAGGGGAATCAGCCCCAGCATTTT. Translated: CASSLGQGNQPQHF. Full variable domain (outside the CDR3, taken from reference TRBV7-9 and TRBJ1-5): DTGVSQNPRHKITKRGQNVTFRCDPISEHNRLYWYRQTLGQGPEFLTYFQNEAQLEKSRLLSDRFSAERPKGSFSTLEIQRTEQGDSAMYLCASSLGQGNQPQHFGDGTRLSIL.

The sample holds one count of this clone. The V gene is TRBV9, the J gene TRBJ2-7, with a weak D call TRBD2 (6 bases). The V gene's germline CDR1 is SGDLS and CDR2 YYNGEE. The CDR3 totals 15 residues. V was cut by 0 bases and J by 4 bases, with 14 bases left in between. CDR3 protein: CASSVGSGALYEQYF. As DNA, the CDR3 is TGTGCCAGCAGCGTAGGTAGCGGAGCCCTTTACGAGCAGTACTTC.

The V gene is TRBV5-6, the J gene TRBJ1-5, with 7 bases that match TRBD1. Trimming removed 4 bases from V and 1 base from J; junction bases left unmatched: 5. There are 15 residues in the CDR3. CDR1 SGHDT and CDR2 YYEEEE come from the germline V gene. The CDR3 spells CASSTTGVSNQPQHF. The CDR3 region has the DNA TGTGCCAGCAGCACAACAGGGGTGAGCAATCAGCCCCAGCATTTT.

This chain links TRBV6-5 with TRBJ1-2; D is uncertain. Germline loops: CDR1 MNHEY, CDR2 SVGAGI. The CDR3 spans 12 residues. Between the trimmed V and J ends, which lost 7 bases and 5 bases, there was a span of 11 bases. The CDR3: CASIPRTYGYTF. As DNA, the CDR3 is TGTGCCAGCATACCCAGGACTTATGGCTACACCTTC.

V usage is TRBV27 and J usage is TRBJ1-2; D is ambiguous. Trimming stripped 5 bases from V and 4 bases from J, with 11 bases between. CDR3 size: 13 residues. Per the germline V gene, CDR1 is MNHEY and CDR2 is SMNVEV (reference sequence). The CDR3 loop reads CASSLDKGYGYTF. The CDR3 nucleotides read TGTGCCAGCAGTCTAGACAAGGGCTATGGCTACACCTTC.

This CDR3 is CASSVGDRGGSEQYF. The CDR3 DNA reads as TGTGCCAGCAGCGTAGGGGACAGGGGTGGAAGCGAGCAGTACTTC. J is TRBJ2-7 and V is TRBV9; 10 bases align to TRBD1. Germline lookup yields CDR1 SGDLS and CDR2 YYNGEE. V lost 0 bases to trimming and J lost 6 bases; unmatched junction nucleotides: 6. The CDR3 is made up of 15 amino acids.

About this clone: At the DNA level, this CDR3 is encoded by other sequences in the same sample as well. This chain joins TRBV30 and TRBJ2-1; D is possibly TRBD1 (6 bases). The V gene lost 0 bases and the J gene lost 3 bases, with 9 bases spanning the gap. The CDR3 covers 14 residues. CDR1 is GTSNPN and CDR2 is SVGIG in the germline V gene (reference sequence). CDR3 in DNA: TGTGCCTGGAGTGTAGGGACAAGCTACAATGAGCAGTTCTTC. As protein: CAWSVGTSYNEQFF.

This chain joins TRBV19 and TRBJ2-5, with unresolved D. Trimming shortened V by 4 bases and J by 3 bases, and 9 bases separated the two germline ends. Germline values: CDR1 LNHDA, CDR2 SQIVND (reference sequence). The CDR3 spans 13 residues. As DNA, the CDR3 is TGTGCCAGTAGTACGATAGCCGAAGAGACCCAGTACTTC. Residues: CASSTIAEETQYF.

CDR3 sequence: CASSQDPGAGSYEQYF. CDR3 bases: TGCGCCAGCAGCCAAGATCCTGGGGCAGGTTCCTACGAGCAGTACTTC. The chain couples TRBV4-1 to TRBJ2-7; possible D gene TRBD1, 5 bases. The V end lost 0 bases, the J end lost 1 base, and 13 bases lay between the germline ends. CDR1 and CDR2 from the germline V gene are MGHRA and YSYEKL. The CDR3 loop spans 16 amino acids.

The chain recombines TRBV7-9 with TRBJ2-7; 11 nucleotides align to TRBD2. This CDR3 is 14 amino acids long. Germline V gene sequence: CDR1 SEHNR, CDR2 FQNEAQ (reference sequence). Unmatched junction bases numbered 1, after V lost 0 bases and J lost 6 bases. The CDR3 DNA reads as TGTGCCAGCAGCTTAGCTAGCGGGAGGGGCGAGCAGTACTTC. Amino acids: CASSLASGRGEQYF.

Note on this clone: Other DNA sequences in the sample encode the same CDR3. The V gene is TRBV9, the J gene TRBJ1-3; D remains unclear. The CDR3 loop spans 12 amino acids. Trimming stripped 4 bases from V and 4 bases from J, with 6 bases between. The germline gives CDR1 SGDLS, CDR2 YYNGEE. In nucleotides, the CDR3 is TGTGCCAGCAGCTCGGGGGGAAACACCATATATTTT. Encoded protein: CASSSGGNTIYF. Based on the CDR3 plus reference TRBV9 and TRBJ1-3, the full variable domain is DSGVTQTPKHLITATGQRVTLRCSPRSGDLSVYWYQQSLDQGLQFLIQYYNGEERAKGNILERFSAQQFPDLHSELNLSSLELGDSALYFCASSSGGNTIYFGEGSWLTVV.

CDR3 region: CASSLWDTEAFF. CDR3 sequence (DNA): TGTGCCAGCAGCTTGTGGGACACTGAAGCTTTCTTT. This sequence joins TRBV7-8 and TRBJ1-1; D remains unclear. Per the germline V gene, CDR1 is SGHVS and CDR2 is FQNEAQ. The CDR3 has 12 amino acids. Trimming took 3 bases from V and 3 from J, leaving 5 bases between them. Looking up the rest from reference TRBV7-8 and TRBJ1-1 gives the full variable domain: GAGVSQSPRYKVAKRGQDVALRCDPISGHVSLFWYQQALGQGPEFLTYFQNEAQLDKSGLPSDRFFAERPEGSVSTLKIQRTQQEDSAVYLCASSLWDTEAFFGQGTRLTVV.

This clone was seen a few times. The V gene is TRBV4-1, the J gene TRBJ1-1; D is undetermined. Per the germline V gene, CDR1 is MGHRA and CDR2 is YSYEKL. The CDR3 runs 14 residues. The V end lost 1 base, the J end lost 2 bases, and 8 bases lay between the germline ends. Here the CDR3 DNA reads TGCGCCAGCAGCCAAGTACAGTTAAACACTGAAGCTTTCTTT. This gives the protein CASSQVQLNTEAFF.